These 20 T cell receptor beta chains originate from one sample sequenced in a study of identical twins (dated by TCRdb to about 2016). Receptor libraries were prepared by 5' RACE. Sequenced on an Illumina HiSeq 2000. TCRdb trimmed public reads at Q25 via fastp, called clones via MiXCR and kept in-frame beta chains. Each entry merges the rows of one CDR3 protein and shows their most common DNA and genes. This sample has about 1.7 million distinct CDR3 sequences in its table, and around 33% of those were observed once. The ten most abundant clones make up more than 0.25% of the sample. Sequencing was carried out using cord blood. The receptors here all came from a newborn girl in good health.

This clonotype appeared a few times. The junction differs from germline at one of its ends, possibly a read error. The chain employs TRBV20-1 and TRBJ1-2, with 10 nucleotides matching TRBD1. This CDR3 comprises 14 residues. Looked up from germline, CDR1 is DFQATT and CDR2 is SNEGSKA (reference sequence). The DNA for the CDR3 is TGTAGGAGCTCCGGGACAGGGGACGTCTATGGCTACACCTTC. It is translated as CRSSGTGDVYGYTF.

Comment on this clonotype: The junction departs from the called germline gene at one end, perhaps through a read error. The rearrangement joins TRBV9 to TRBJ2-3, with TRBD2 matching over 10 bases. The CDR3 runs to 17 residues. CDR1 is SGDLS and CDR2 is YYNGEE in the germline V gene. The CDR3 loop reads CASGVGTSATSTDTQYF. The CDR3 DNA sequence: TGTGCCAGCGGCGTGGGGACTAGCGCTACTAGCACAGATACGCAGTATTTT.

Ten or more counts support this clonotype. The chain recombines TRBV6-2 or TRBV6-3 with TRBJ2-1; 8 bases agree with TRBD2. Per the germline V gene, CDR1 is MNHEY and CDR2 is SVGEGT. J gave up 7 bases and V 4 bases, and 6 bases lay outside the gene matches. CDR3 length equals 14 residues. The CDR3 sequence: CASSSSGPKNEQFF. In DNA form, the CDR3 reads TGTGCCAGCAGTTCTAGCGGGCCAAAAAATGAGCAGTTCTTC.

The chain recombines TRBV29-1 with TRBJ2-7, with 7 bases lining up with TRBD2. The CDR3 consists of 14 residues. Looked up from germline, CDR1 is SQVTM and CDR2 is ANQGSEA. V trimming: 0 bases; J trimming: 0 bases; junction bases outside the gene matches: 2. The CDR3 here is CSVEDERDSYEQYF. CDR3 nucleotide sequence: TGCAGCGTTGAAGATGAGCGGGACTCCTACGAGCAGTACTTC.

The chain carries TRBV2 and TRBJ2-1; TRBD2 might be the D (5 bases). V dropped 5 bases and J dropped 6 bases, with 14 bases sitting between them. Germline CDR1 is SNHLY and CDR2 is FYNNEI. This CDR3 is built from 14 residues. The CDR3 loop reads CASSSSGNVNEQFF. CDR3 bases: TGTGCCAGCAGTTCCTCCGGGAATGTCAATGAGCAGTTCTTC.

CDR3 sequence reads: CASYGTVSETQYF. Written as DNA, the CDR3 is TGCGCCAGCTACGGTACAGTGAGCGAGACCCAGTACTTC. This chain links TRBV5-1 with TRBJ2-7, with D uncertain. The J call may be mistaken, given a closer DNA end match to TRBJ2-5. CDR1 and CDR2 from the germline V gene are SGHRS and YFSETQ. The length of the CDR3 is 13 residues.

Notes on this clonotype: A read error may account for a junction end that differs from germline. The gene calls are TRBV28 and TRBJ1-6; 9 bases fit TRBD1. CDR3 length: 15 amino acids. Looked up from germline, CDR1 is MDHEN and CDR2 is SYDVKM. For the CDR3, the DNA is TGTGCCAGCTCACGGCCCCGGACAGGGGAATCACCCCCCCACTTT. It encodes CASSRPRTGESPPHF. Full variable domain (rest looked up from reference TRBV28 and TRBJ1-6): DVKVTQSSRYLVKRTGEKVFLECVQDMDHENMFWYRQDPGLGLRLIYFSYDVKMKEKGDIPEGYSVSREKKERFSLILESASTNQTSMYLCASSRPRTGESPPHFGNGTRLTVT.

The rearrangement joins TRBV27 to TRBJ1-2; D gene ambiguous. Trimming shortened V by 5 bases and J by 6 bases, and 10 bases separated the two germline ends. CDR1 MNHEY and CDR2 SMNVEV come from the germline V gene (reference sequence). The CDR3 runs 12 residues. CDR3 protein: CASSPRGNGYTF. For the CDR3, the DNA is TGTGCCAGCAGTCCTAGAGGGAATGGCTACACCTTC.

The chain employs TRBV10-3 and TRBJ2-7; 7 bases are shared with TRBD1. Per germline, CDR1 ENHRY and CDR2 SYGVKD. Unmatched junction bases numbered 6, after V lost 0 bases and J lost 7 bases. This CDR3 spans 14 amino acids. The CDR3 spells CAISESKGGNEQYF. The CDR3, as DNA: TGTGCCATCAGTGAGTCGAAAGGGGGCAATGAGCAGTACTTC.

This sequence joins TRBV11-2 and TRBJ1-1; the match to TRBD1 covers 9 bases. Trimming removed 3 bases from V and 6 bases from J; junction bases left unmatched: 17. Germline values: CDR1 SGHAT, CDR2 FQNNGV. The CDR3 contains 18 residues. The CDR3 DNA reads TGTGCCAGCAGCTTCCATCTCCCGGGACAGGGTACGGACTCTGAAGCTTTCTTT. Protein sequence: CASSFHLPGQGTDSEAFF.

This clonotype was detected ten times or more. The chain links TRBV5-1 to TRBJ2-3; perhaps TRBD1 as D (6 bases). Germline-derived CDR1 and CDR2 are SGHRS and YFSETQ. With 3 bases removed from V and 5 bases from J, the gap between germline ends came to 13 bases. The CDR3 covers 14 residues. The DNA of the CDR3 is TGCGCCAGCAGCTGGGGGCTAGTAGGAGATACGCAGTATTTT. Translating it yields CASSWGLVGDTQYF.

This clonotype has only a few counts. This chain joins TRBV27 and TRBJ1-2; 7 nucleotides line up with TRBD1. Germline V lookup: CDR1 MNHEY, CDR2 SMNVEV (reference sequence). The CDR3 runs to 15 residues. The V and J ends lost 5 bases and 3 bases, in that order; junction bases with no gene match: 9. The CDR3, as DNA: TGTGCCAGCAGTCCCGGGACAGTCCGGTACTATGGCTACACCTTC. This translates into CASSPGTVRYYGYTF.

This clonotype was found a few times. The chain combines TRBV24-1 with TRBJ2-1; possibly TRBD2 for D (5 bases). CDR1 and CDR2 (germline): KGHDR, SFDVKD. The CDR3 totals 18 residues. The V end was cut by 5 bases, the J end by 0 bases, with 19 bases between. The CDR3 sequence is CATSASFDGSPSYNEQFF. In DNA form, the CDR3 reads TGTGCCACCAGTGCCTCTTTCGATGGGAGTCCCTCCTACAATGAGCAGTTCTTC.

The CDR3 protein is CAIMTGVPNSPLHF. In DNA form, the CDR3 reads TGTGCCATCATGACAGGGGTCCCTAATTCACCCCTCCACTTT. The chain carries TRBV10-3 and TRBJ1-6, with TRBD1 identical over 8 bases. V was clipped by 7 bases and J by 6 bases; unmatched bases: 5. Germline CDR1 is ENHRY and CDR2 is SYGVKD. The CDR3 length is 14 residues.

This clonotype has only a few counts. The chain combines TRBV29-1 with TRBJ2-5, with 7 bases identical to TRBD1. The CDR3 totals 15 residues. CDR1 is SQVTM, CDR2 ANQGSEA, per germline. With V trimmed by 5 bases and J by 1 base, 10 bases remained unmatched. This CDR3 reads CSVKRYRGPQETQYF. The CDR3 coding sequence is TGCAGCGTTAAGAGGTACAGGGGACCCCAAGAGACCCAGTACTTC.

This clonotype was detected a few times. The chain recombines TRBV20-1 with TRBJ1-2; tentative D call: TRBD1 (5 bases). V gave up 0 bases and J gave up 0 bases, with 8 bases separating them. Germline lookup yields CDR1 DFQATT and CDR2 SNEGSKA (reference sequence). The CDR3 spans 14 residues. The chain's CDR3 is CSARDPGANYGYTF. In DNA form, the CDR3 reads TGCAGTGCTAGAGATCCGGGGGCTAACTATGGCTACACCTTC.

This clonotype came up a few times. V gene TRBV12-3 or TRBV12-4 combines with J gene TRBJ1-2; 8 bases map to TRBD1. Unmatched junction bases numbered 9, after V lost 6 bases and J lost 6 bases. This CDR3 spans 14 amino acids. The CDR3 bases are TGTGCCAGCAGCAGGACAGGGAAATCCAATGGCTACACCTTC. Residues: CASSRTGKSNGYTF.

The CDR3 loop reads CASSYSMGATEAFF. The DNA of the CDR3 is TGTGCCAGCAGTTACTCAATGGGGGCCACTGAAGCTTTCTTT. The chain uses TRBV6-5 and TRBJ1-1; weak D call: TRBD1 (6 bases). The CDR3 spans 14 residues. In germline, CDR1 is MNHEY, CDR2 SVGAGI. Trimming removed 0 bases at V and 4 bases at J, with 9 bases between.

As regards this clonotype: It may be a read error: a sequence one base away is much more abundant. The chain uses TRBV9 and TRBJ2-1; TRBD2 matches at 8 bases. Matching the DNA end better, TRBJ2-7 makes the J call doubtful. CDR3 length: 17 amino acids. Germline CDR1 is SGDLS and CDR2 is YYNGEE. The CDR3, as DNA: TGTGCCAGCAGCGTGAAGCAGCGGACTAGCAGTTACAATGAGCAGTACTTC. This translates into CASSVKQRTSSYNEQYF.

The J gene is TRBJ2-1, the V gene TRBV9; 7 nucleotides align to TRBD1. CDR1 SGDLS and CDR2 YYNGEE come from the germline V gene. The V gene end was trimmed by 0 bases and the J gene end by 5 bases; junction bases not matched to a gene: 5. This CDR3 is 15 amino acids long. The CDR3 DNA reads TGTGCCAGCAGCGTAGACCAGGGGGAAGACAATGAGCAGTTCTTC. As protein: CASSVDQGEDNEQFF.